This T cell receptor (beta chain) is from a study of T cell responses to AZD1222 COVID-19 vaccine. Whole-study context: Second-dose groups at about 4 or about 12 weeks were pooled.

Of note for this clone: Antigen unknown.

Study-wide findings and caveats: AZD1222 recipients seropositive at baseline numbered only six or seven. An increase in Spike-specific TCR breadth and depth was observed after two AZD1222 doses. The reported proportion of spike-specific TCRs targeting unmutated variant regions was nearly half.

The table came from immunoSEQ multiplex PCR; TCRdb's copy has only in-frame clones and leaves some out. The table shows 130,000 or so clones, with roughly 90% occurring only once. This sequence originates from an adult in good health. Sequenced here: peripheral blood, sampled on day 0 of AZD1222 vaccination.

The CDR3 loop reads CASSPGAEVQPQHF. CDR3 coding DNA: TGTGCCAGCAGCCCAGGGGCAGAAGTTCAGCCCCAGCATTTT. The chain employs TRBV7-2 and TRBJ1-5; weak D call: TRBD1 (6 bases). Deletions cut 5 bases from V and 6 bases from J, with 14 bases between. The germline V gene encodes CDR1 SGHTA and CDR2 FQGNSA. The CDR3 runs to 14 residues.